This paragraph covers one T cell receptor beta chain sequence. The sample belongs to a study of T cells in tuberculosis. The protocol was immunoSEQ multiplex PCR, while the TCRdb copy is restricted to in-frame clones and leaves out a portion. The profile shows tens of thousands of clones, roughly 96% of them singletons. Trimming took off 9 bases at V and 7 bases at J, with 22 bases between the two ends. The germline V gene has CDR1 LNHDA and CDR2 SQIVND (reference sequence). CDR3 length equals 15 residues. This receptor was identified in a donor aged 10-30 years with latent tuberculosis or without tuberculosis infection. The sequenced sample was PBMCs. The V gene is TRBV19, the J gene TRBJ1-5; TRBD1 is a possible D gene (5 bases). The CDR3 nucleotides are TGTGCCAGGGGGCCCCAGGGCGCGACTAGGCAGCCCCAGCATTTT. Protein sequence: CARGPQGATRQPQHF.